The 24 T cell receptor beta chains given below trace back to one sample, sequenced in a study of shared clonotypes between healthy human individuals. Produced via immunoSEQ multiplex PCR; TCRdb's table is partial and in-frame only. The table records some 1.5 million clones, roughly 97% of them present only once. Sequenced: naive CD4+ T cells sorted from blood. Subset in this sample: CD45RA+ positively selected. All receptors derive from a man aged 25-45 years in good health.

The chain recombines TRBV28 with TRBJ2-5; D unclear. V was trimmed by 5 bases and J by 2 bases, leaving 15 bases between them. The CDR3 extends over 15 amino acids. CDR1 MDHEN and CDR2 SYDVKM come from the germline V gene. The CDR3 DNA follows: TGTGCCAGCAGTCCCCCCCCTGGAGAACAAGAGACCCAGTACTTC. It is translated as CASSPPPGEQETQYF. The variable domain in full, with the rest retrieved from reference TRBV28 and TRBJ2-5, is DVKVTQSSRYLVKRTGEKVFLECVQDMDHENMFWYRQDPGLGLRLIYFSYDVKMKEKGDIPEGYSVSREKKERFSLILESASTNQTSMYLCASSPPPGEQETQYFGPGTRLLVL.

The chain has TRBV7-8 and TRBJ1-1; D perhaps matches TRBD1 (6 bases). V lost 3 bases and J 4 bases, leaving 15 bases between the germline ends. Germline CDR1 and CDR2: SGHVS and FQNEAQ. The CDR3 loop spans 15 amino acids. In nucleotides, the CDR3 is TGTGCCAGCAGCTTGACAGGCCCTTGGGGCACTGAAGCTTTCTTT. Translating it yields CASSLTGPWGTEAFF.

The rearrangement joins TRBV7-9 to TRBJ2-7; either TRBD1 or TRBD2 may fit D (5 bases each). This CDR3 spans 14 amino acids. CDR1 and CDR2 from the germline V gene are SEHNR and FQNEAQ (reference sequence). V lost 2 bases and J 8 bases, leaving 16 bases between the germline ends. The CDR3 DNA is TGTGCCAGCAGCTTAAGTGGGACCGCGCTCCAGCAGTACTTC. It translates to CASSLSGTALQQYF.

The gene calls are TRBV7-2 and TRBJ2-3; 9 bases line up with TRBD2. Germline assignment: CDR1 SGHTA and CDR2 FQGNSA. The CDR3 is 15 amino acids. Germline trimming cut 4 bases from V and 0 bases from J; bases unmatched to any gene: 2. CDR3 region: CASSSSGTSTDTQYF. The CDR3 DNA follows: TGTGCCAGCAGCTCTAGCGGGACTAGCACAGATACGCAGTATTTT.

The CDR3 DNA reads as TGTGCCAGTATATCCAGGGCTGGGGCCAACGTCCTGACTTTC. It codes for CASISRAGANVLTF. The V and J genes are TRBV19 and TRBJ2-6; weak D call: TRBD1 (5 bases). V lost 7 bases and J lost 2, with 9 bases in between. Germline V lookup: CDR1 LNHDA, CDR2 SQIVND (reference sequence). The CDR3 sequence is 14 residues long.

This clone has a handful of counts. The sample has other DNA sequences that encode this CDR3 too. In nucleotides, the CDR3 is TGTGCCAGCAGCGTAGATAGCTCTGGAAACACCATATATTTT. This codes for CASSVDSSGNTIYF. The chain joins TRBV9 to TRBJ1-3; D remains ambiguous. With 0 bases removed from V and 0 bases from J, the gap between germline ends came to 4 bases. The CDR3 sequence is 14 residues long. CDR1 is SGDLS, CDR2 YYNGEE, per germline.

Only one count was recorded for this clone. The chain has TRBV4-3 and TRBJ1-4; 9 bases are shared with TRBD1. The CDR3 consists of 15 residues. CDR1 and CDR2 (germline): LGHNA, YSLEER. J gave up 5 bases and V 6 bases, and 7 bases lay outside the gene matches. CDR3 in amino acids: CASRETGTGNEKLFF. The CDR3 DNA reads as TGCGCCAGCAGGGAAACCGGGACAGGGAATGAAAAACTGTTTTTT.

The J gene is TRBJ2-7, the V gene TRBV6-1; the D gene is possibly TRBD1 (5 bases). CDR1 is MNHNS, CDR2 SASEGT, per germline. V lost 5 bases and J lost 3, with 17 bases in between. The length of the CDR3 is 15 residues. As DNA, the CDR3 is TGTGCCAGCAGTTTAGAAGACAGAGCTTACTACGAGCAGTACTTC. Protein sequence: CASSLEDRAYYEQYF.

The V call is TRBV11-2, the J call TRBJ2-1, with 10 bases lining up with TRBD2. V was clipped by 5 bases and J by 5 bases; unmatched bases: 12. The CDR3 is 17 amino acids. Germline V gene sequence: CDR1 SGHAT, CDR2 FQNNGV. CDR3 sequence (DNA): TGTGCCAGCAGCCCAAGACTAGCGGGTGCCTCTCACAATGAGCAGTTCTTC. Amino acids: CASSPRLAGASHNEQFF.

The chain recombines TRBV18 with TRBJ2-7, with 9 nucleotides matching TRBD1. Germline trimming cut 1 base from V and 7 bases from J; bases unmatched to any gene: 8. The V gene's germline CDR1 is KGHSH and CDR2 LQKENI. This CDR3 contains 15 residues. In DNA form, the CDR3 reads TGTGCCAGCTCACCACAAGGACAGGGGCTTTGGGAGCAGTACTTC. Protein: CASSPQGQGLWEQYF.

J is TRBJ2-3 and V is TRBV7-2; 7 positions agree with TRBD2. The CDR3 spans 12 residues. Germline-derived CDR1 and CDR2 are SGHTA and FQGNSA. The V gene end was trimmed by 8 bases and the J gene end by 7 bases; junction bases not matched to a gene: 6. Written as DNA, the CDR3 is TGTGCCAGCCGGCGGACTAGTCATACGCAGTATTTT. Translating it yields CASRRTSHTQYF.

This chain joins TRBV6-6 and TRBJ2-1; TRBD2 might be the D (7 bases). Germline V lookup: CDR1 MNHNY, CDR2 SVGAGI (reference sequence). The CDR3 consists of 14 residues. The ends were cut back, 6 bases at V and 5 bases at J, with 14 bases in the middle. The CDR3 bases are TGTGCCAGCAGGAAGGGGAGGGGGGACAATGAGCAGTTCTTC. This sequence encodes CASRKGRGDNEQFF.

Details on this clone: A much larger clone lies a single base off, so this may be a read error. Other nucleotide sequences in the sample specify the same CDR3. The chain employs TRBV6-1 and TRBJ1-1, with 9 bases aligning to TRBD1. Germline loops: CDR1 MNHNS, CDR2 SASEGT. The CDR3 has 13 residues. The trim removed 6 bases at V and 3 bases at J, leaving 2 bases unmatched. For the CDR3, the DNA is TGTGCCAGCAGAGACAGGGGGGACACTGAAGCTTTCTTT. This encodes CASRDRGDTEAFF.

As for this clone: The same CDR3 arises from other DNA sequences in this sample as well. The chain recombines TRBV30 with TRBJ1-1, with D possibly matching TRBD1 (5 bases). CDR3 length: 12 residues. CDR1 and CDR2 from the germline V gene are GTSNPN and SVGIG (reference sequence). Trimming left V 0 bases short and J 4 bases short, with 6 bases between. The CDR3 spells CAWSVRGTEAFF. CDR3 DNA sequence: TGTGCCTGGAGTGTAAGGGGCACTGAAGCTTTCTTT. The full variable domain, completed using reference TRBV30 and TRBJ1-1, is SQTIHQWPATLVQPVGSPLSLECTVEGTSNPNLYWYRQAAGRGLQLLFYSVGIGQISSEVPQNLSASRPQDRQFILSSKKLLLSDSGFYLCAWSVRGTEAFFGQGTRLTVV.

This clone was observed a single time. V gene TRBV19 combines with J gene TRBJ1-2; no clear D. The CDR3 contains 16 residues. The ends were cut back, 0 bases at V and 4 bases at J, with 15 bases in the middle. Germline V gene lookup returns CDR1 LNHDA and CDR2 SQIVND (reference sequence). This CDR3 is CASSIDLLRIAYGYTF. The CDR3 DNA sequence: TGTGCCAGTAGTATAGATCTTTTGAGGATTGCCTATGGCTACACCTTC.

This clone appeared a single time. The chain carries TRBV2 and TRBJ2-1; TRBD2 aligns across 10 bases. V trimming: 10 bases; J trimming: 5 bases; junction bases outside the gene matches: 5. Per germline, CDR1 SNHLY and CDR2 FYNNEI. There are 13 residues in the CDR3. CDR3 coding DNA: TGTGCCACAACTAGCGGGACCGACAATGAGCAGTTCTTC. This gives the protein CATTSGTDNEQFF.

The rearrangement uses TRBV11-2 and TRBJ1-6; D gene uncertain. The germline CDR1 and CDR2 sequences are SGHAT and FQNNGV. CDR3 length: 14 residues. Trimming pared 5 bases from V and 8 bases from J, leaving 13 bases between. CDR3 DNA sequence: TGTGCCAGCAGCACTAGGACCGGGGATTCACCCCTCCACTTT. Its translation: CASSTRTGDSPLHF.

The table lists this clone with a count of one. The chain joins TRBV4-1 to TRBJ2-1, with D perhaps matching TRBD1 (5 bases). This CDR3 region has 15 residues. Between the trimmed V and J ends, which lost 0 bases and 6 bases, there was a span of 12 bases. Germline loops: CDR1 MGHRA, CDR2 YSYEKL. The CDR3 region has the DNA TGCGCCAGCAGCCAAGATTTGGCAGGGATCAATGAGCAGTTCTTC. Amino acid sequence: CASSQDLAGINEQFF.

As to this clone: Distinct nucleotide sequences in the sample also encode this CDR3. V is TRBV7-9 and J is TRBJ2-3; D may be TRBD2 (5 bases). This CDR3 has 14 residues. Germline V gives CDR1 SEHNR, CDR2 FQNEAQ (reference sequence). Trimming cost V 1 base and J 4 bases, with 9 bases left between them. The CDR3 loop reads CASSLGLAADTQYF. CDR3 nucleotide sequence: TGTGCCAGCAGCTTAGGGCTAGCTGCAGATACGCAGTATTTT.

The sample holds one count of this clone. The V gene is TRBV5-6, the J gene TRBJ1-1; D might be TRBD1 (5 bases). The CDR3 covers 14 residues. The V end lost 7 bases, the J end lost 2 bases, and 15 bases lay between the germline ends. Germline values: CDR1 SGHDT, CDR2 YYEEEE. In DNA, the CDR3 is TGTGCCAGCGCCTCGGAGGGGCTTAACACTGAAGCTTTCTTT. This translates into CASASEGLNTEAFF.

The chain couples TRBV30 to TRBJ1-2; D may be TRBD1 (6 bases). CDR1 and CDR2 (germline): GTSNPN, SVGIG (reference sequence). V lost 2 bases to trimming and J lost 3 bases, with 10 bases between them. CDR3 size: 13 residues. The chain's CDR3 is CAWSTGIYYGYTF. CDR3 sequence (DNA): TGTGCCTGGAGTACAGGGATCTACTATGGCTACACCTTC.

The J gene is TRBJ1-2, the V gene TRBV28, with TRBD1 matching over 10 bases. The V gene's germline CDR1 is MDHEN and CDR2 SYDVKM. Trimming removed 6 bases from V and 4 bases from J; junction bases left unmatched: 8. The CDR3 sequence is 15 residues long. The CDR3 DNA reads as TGTGCCAGCAGCCCTAAGACAGGGGGCTTCTATGGCTACACCTTC. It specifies CASSPKTGGFYGYTF.

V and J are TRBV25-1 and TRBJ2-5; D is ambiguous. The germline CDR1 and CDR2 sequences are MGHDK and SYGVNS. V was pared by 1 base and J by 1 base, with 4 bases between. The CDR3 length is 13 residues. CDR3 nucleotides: TGTGCCAGCAGTGAATTCGTCCAAGAGACCCAGTACTTC. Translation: CASSEFVQETQYF.

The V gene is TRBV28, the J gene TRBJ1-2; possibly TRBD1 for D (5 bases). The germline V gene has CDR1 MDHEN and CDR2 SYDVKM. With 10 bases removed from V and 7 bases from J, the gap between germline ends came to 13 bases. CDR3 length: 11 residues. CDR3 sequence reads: CAIRAGVGYTF. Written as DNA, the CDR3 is TGTGCCATCAGGGCGGGGGTTGGCTACACCTTC.